This T cell receptor beta chain was identified during a study of shared T cell receptors in the human thymus. Germline CDR1 LGHNA, CDR2 YSLEER. V lost 1 base, J lost 3 bases, and 9 bases lay in between. CDR3 length: 14 residues. Some clones are missing from TCRdb's copy, which holds only in-frame ones; the method was immunoSEQ multiplex PCR. Seen here are hundreds of thousands of clones, approximately 80% observed once, and the top ten hold about 0.012%. The same data also contributed to another study, on human thymus T cells.

The rearrangement uses TRBV4-3 and TRBJ2-5, with a possible D match to TRBD2 (5 bases). This TCR derives from a boy under two years old with a congenital heart defect. The sequencing input was thymocytes. The CDR3, as DNA: TGCGCCAGCAGCCAAGGGTTCGGGAAAGAGACCCAGTACTTC. It is translated as CASSQGFGKETQYF.